This T cell receptor beta chain originates from a study of T cell repertoires in cytomegalovirus infection. Study summary: Public TCR beta signatures were indicative of both CMV infection and a matching HLA type.

Each CDR3 protein is one row after TCRdb ran MiXCR on the reads. The sample gives some 440,000 distinct CDR3 sequences, 25% to 40% of which show up once; around 15% is in the top ten. Germline lookup yields CDR1 MNHNS and CDR2 SASEGT. V was shortened by 0 bases and J by 3 bases, with 11 bases between the two germline ends. There are 16 residues in the CDR3. Points on this clonotype: Its target is not known.

Notes on the study in general: Summed public TCR beta family frequency identified CMV carriers bearing the relevant HLA. HLA-C-restricted CMV clonotypes gave the most frequent clonotype in two of eight donors.

The V gene is TRBV6-1, the J gene TRBJ2-2; tentatively, D is TRBD2 (5 bases). The TCR originated in a human donor in good health (CMV status not recorded). Some clones in this sample may be carry-over from other donors' samples. Sequenced sample: PBMCs. The CDR3 region has the DNA TGTGCCAGCAGTGAAGCCGTGGACTGGGACACCGGGGAGCTGTTTTTT. Translation: CASSEAVDWDTGELFF.